This T cell receptor (beta chain) stems from a study of human T cells and chemical hapten exposure. Remarks on this clonotype: Its antigen remains unknown.

The time point: pre-sensitization, week 0. Treatment described: therapeutic diphenylcyclopropenone sensitization with weekly scalp DPC. Donors, patients with alopecia ranging from 18 to 70 years old and judged suitable for DPC, provided samples. Findings and limits, study-wide: Since the donors had alopecia, their immune response may not be the same as that of healthy people. More PT1 expanded TCRs went with higher patch test scores.

Germline loops: CDR1 SGHNT, CDR2 YYREEE (reference sequence). V lost 4 bases and J lost 3; bases outside the gene matches: 5. The CDR3 sequence is 15 residues long. TCRdb reanalysed the RACE reads using MiXCR and keeps one entry per CDR3 protein. Of some 59,000 distinct CDR3 sequences detected, around 11% appear once; the ten largest clones hold almost 4%. This sequence joins TRBV5-4 and TRBJ2-1, with TRBD2 matching 9 bases. This clonotype was sampled from a woman in her thirties or forties with alopecia areata. Some clones in this sample may be carry-over from other donors' samples. The specimen comprised whole blood, sampled in connection with sensitization to the hapten diphenylcyclopropenone (DPC). CDR3 protein: CASSPGGRDYNEQFF. The CDR3 DNA sequence: TGTGCCAGCAGCCCGGGCGGGAGGGACTACAATGAGCAGTTCTTC.